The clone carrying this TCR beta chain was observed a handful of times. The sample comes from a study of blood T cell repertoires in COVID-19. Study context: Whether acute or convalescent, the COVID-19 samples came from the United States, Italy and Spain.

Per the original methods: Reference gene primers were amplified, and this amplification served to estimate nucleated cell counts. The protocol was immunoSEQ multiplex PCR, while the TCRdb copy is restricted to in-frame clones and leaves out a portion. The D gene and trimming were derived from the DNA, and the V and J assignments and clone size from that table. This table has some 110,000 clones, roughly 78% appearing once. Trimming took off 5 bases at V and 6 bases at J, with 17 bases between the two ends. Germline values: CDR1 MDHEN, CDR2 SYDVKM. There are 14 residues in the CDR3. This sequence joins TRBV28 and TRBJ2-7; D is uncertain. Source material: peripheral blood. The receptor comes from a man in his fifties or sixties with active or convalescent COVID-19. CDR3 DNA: TGTGCCAGCAGTCTACTCCACCGAGTGTTCGAGCAGTACTTC. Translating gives CASSLLHRVFEQYF.